The 30 T cell receptor beta chains below were found in one sample sequenced in a study of T-cell reconstitution after alpha-beta-depleted transplantation in children. The authors prepared the TCRbeta library with unique molecular identifiers. TCRdb re-analysed the PCR reads in MiXCR, keeping a single row per CDR3 protein. The data contain a few hundred thousand distinct CDR3 sequences, roughly 15% of them singletons. Source: PBMCs, taken from the stem cell graft. The receptors here all came from a human donor who donated a stem cell graft to a child with Fanconi anemia.

Many counts were recorded for this clonotype. The chain employs TRBV9 and TRBJ1-1, with no clear D. The CDR3 is 13 residues long. The germline CDR1 and CDR2 sequences are SGDLS and YYNGEE. The V end was cut by 3 bases, the J end by 4 bases, with 10 bases between. The CDR3 DNA follows: TGTGCCAGCAGCGACCAGGAGGGCACTGAAGCTTTCTTT. This translates into CASSDQEGTEAFF.

This clonotype came up a few times. J is TRBJ1-1 and V is TRBV12-3 or TRBV12-4; D is possibly TRBD1 (6 bases). The CDR3 covers 13 residues. Trimming took 4 bases from V and 11 from J, leaving 17 bases between them. The CDR3: CASSSLAGAGAFF. The CDR3 DNA follows: TGTGCCAGCAGTTCCTTAGCGGGGGCAGGGGCTTTCTTT.

This clonotype was observed many times. V gene TRBV25-1 combines with J gene TRBJ2-5; perhaps TRBD1 as D (5 bases). Germline V gene lookup returns CDR1 MGHDK and CDR2 SYGVNS. The V gene lost 2 bases and the J gene lost 4 bases, with 11 bases spanning the gap. The CDR3 loop spans 14 amino acids. In DNA, the CDR3 is TGTGCCAGCAGTGAACCGACAGTTCCAGAGACCCAGTACTTC. Protein sequence: CASSEPTVPETQYF. Full variable domain (remainder filled in from reference TRBV25-1 and TRBJ2-5): EADIYQTPRYLVIGTGKKITLECSQTMGHDKMYWYQQDPGMELHLIHYSYGVNSTEKGDLSSESTVSRIRTEHFPLTLESARPSHTSQYLCASSEPTVPETQYFGPGTRLLVL.

This clonotype was picked up a small number of times. The chain joins TRBV5-1 to TRBJ1-1; no firm D call. This CDR3 region has 14 residues. The V end was cut by 1 base, the J end by 2 bases, with 9 bases between. Per germline, CDR1 SGHRS and CDR2 YFSETQ. The CDR3 DNA reads as TGCGCCAGCAGCTTGCATCCGGGTAACACTGAAGCTTTCTTT. Its translation is CASSLHPGNTEAFF.

This clonotype occurred a few times. The V and J genes are TRBV11-2 and TRBJ2-1; D is ambiguous. Trimming removed 6 bases from V and 0 bases from J, with 9 bases in between. Germline assignment: CDR1 SGHAT and CDR2 FQNNGV. This CDR3 contains 14 residues. This chain's CDR3 is CASRKEFSYNEQFF. DNA of the CDR3: TGTGCCAGCAGGAAGGAATTCTCCTACAATGAGCAGTTCTTC.

The genes are TRBV5-1 and TRBJ1-5; 7 bases line up with TRBD1. With V trimmed by 4 bases and J by 7 bases, 11 bases remained unmatched. The germline V gene encodes CDR1 SGHRS and CDR2 YFSETQ. This CDR3 is 15 amino acids long. The CDR3 loop reads CASSTTGEGKQPQHF. DNA for the CDR3: TGCGCCAGCAGCACAACAGGGGAAGGGAAGCAGCCCCAGCATTTT.

V gene TRBV7-8 combines with J gene TRBJ2-2; D perhaps matches TRBD1 (5 bases). Germline assignment: CDR1 SGHVS and CDR2 FQNEAQ. The germline V and J ends were trimmed by 5 bases and 4 bases, with 11 bases remaining between them. The CDR3 consists of 14 residues. The CDR3 sequence: CASSPQGFTGELFF. The CDR3 DNA reads TGTGCCAGCAGCCCGCAGGGCTTCACCGGGGAGCTGTTTTTT.

This clonotype came up many times. The chain joins TRBV29-1 to TRBJ2-3; D uncertain. The CDR3 length is 15 residues. V shed 6 bases and J shed 0 bases, with 16 bases lying between them. The V gene's germline CDR1 is SQVTM and CDR2 ANQGSEA. CDR3 sequence (DNA): TGCAGCGTGGACGACATTTTTGCTAGCACAGATACGCAGTATTTT. Residues: CSVDDIFASTDTQYF.

The rearrangement uses TRBV10-3 and TRBJ1-6; D may be TRBD1 (5 bases). In germline, CDR1 is ENHRY, CDR2 SYGVKD. V lost 0 bases and J lost 7, with 7 bases in between. There are 14 residues in the CDR3. The CDR3 DNA reads as TGTGCCATCAGTGAGTCAGGGGACAATTCACCCCTCCACTTT. This gives the protein CAISESGDNSPLHF.

The chain combines TRBV7-8 with TRBJ1-2; D remains unclear. V lost 5 bases to trimming and J lost 3 bases, with 13 bases between them. This CDR3 contains 14 residues. Per the germline V gene, CDR1 is SGHVS and CDR2 is FQNEAQ. CDR3: CASSPMVGDYGYTF. In DNA form, the CDR3 reads TGTGCCAGCAGCCCAATGGTCGGGGACTATGGCTACACCTTC.

This clonotype was seen only a few times. CDR3 residues: CSARVSEFDEKLFF. In DNA form, the CDR3 reads TGCAGTGCTAGAGTGTCGGAATTCGATGAAAAACTGTTTTTT. The chain recombines TRBV20-1 with TRBJ1-4; D gene ambiguous. The ends were cut back, 1 base at V and 6 bases at J, with 12 bases in the middle. The germline V gene encodes CDR1 DFQATT and CDR2 SNEGSKA (reference sequence). This CDR3 comprises 14 residues.

This clonotype turned up a few times. CDR3 sequence: CASSSGTGGSGYGYTF. The CDR3 nucleotides read TGTGCCAGCAGTTCCGGGACAGGGGGTTCGGGCTATGGCTACACCTTC. This chain connects TRBV12-3 or TRBV12-4 to TRBJ1-2, with 11 bases that match TRBD1. CDR3 length: 16 amino acids. With V trimmed by 4 bases and J by 4 bases, 8 bases remained unmatched.

The chain joins TRBV7-9 to TRBJ2-3; D possibly corresponds to TRBD2 (5 bases). Germline V lookup: CDR1 SEHNR, CDR2 FQNEAQ (reference sequence). The V end lost 5 bases, the J end lost 5 bases, and 14 bases lay between the germline ends. This CDR3 region has 14 residues. CDR3 in DNA: TGTGCCAGCAGCCCACCGGGATTGGGAGATACGCAGTATTTT. Protein: CASSPPGLGDTQYF.

This clonotype was detected a few times. The V gene is TRBV7-2, the J gene TRBJ1-4; 8 bases fit TRBD1. The CDR3 has 12 amino acids. Germline V lookup: CDR1 SGHTA, CDR2 FQGNSA. Losses at the gene ends were 4 bases for V and 14 bases for J; bases not matched to a gene: 6. CDR3: CASSSRTGNLFF. The CDR3, as DNA: TGTGCCAGCAGCTCCCGGACAGGGAATCTGTTTTTT.

V usage is TRBV5-1 and J usage is TRBJ1-1, with a weak D call TRBD1 (6 bases). This CDR3 has 13 residues. V lost 3 bases to trimming and J lost 6 bases, with 12 bases between them. CDR1 and CDR2 (germline): SGHRS, YFSETQ. The CDR3: CASSSGTNSEAFF. The CDR3 nucleotides read TGCGCCAGCAGCTCCGGGACAAACTCTGAAGCTTTCTTT.

This clonotype was observed a few times. The chain couples TRBV6-2 or TRBV6-3 to TRBJ1-1; D is unclear. Germline-derived CDR1 and CDR2 are MNHEY and SVGEGT. V dropped 3 bases and J dropped 6 bases, with 11 bases sitting between them. CDR3 size: 13 residues. The CDR3 loop is CASSYGDFAEAFF. CDR3 DNA sequence: TGTGCCAGCAGTTATGGGGATTTCGCTGAAGCTTTCTTT.

In this sample, this clonotype turned up a few times. The CDR3 spells CSVPRRETQYF. The CDR3 DNA reads TGCAGTGTACCCCGGCGGGAGACCCAGTACTTC. The V call is TRBV20-1, the J call TRBJ2-5; no definite D call. The CDR3 consists of 11 residues. Germline V lookup: CDR1 DFQATT, CDR2 SNEGSKA (reference sequence). Trimming removed 7 bases from V and 5 bases from J, with 11 bases in between.

This clonotype occurred a few times. The chain recombines TRBV5-1 with TRBJ1-1; a possible D gene is TRBD1 (5 bases). Trimming took 0 bases from V and 5 from J, leaving 11 bases between them. CDR1 and CDR2 from the germline V gene are SGHRS and YFSETQ. This CDR3 region has 14 residues. CDR3 amino acids: CASSLARVETEAFF. CDR3 DNA sequence: TGCGCCAGCAGCTTGGCCAGGGTGGAAACTGAAGCTTTCTTT.

This rearrangement joins TRBV7-9 to TRBJ2-1; D tentatively fits TRBD1 or TRBD2 (5 bases each). The V end lost 1 base, the J end lost 8 bases, and 15 bases lay between the germline ends. The V gene's germline CDR1 is SEHNR and CDR2 FQNEAQ (reference sequence). This CDR3 comprises 15 residues. Here the CDR3 reads CASSLGEPGTHEQFF. The CDR3, as DNA: TGTGCCAGCAGCTTAGGTGAGCCAGGGACCCATGAGCAGTTCTTC.

Many counts were recorded for this clonotype. V and J are TRBV4-2 and TRBJ2-7; perhaps D is TRBD1 or TRBD2 (5 bases each). This CDR3 contains 17 residues. The germline V gene encodes CDR1 LGHNA and CDR2 YNFKEQ. V shed 2 bases and J shed 7 bases, with 24 bases lying between them. CDR3 nucleotides: TGTGCCAGCAGCCAAAAACACCGGGACCAACAAGGGGAGGAGCAGTACGTC. Translation gives CASSQKHRDQQGEEQYV.

In its sample, this clonotype was seen many times. The chain links TRBV12-3 or TRBV12-4 to TRBJ1-6; 9 nucleotides line up with TRBD1. This CDR3 has 15 amino acids. J gave up 9 bases and V 5 bases, and 8 bases lay outside the gene matches. The chain's CDR3 is CASSPPGQGSSPLHF. The CDR3 bases are TGTGCCAGCAGTCCCCCGGGACAGGGTAGTTCACCCCTCCACTTT.

This clonotype showed up many times. The chain recombines TRBV12-3 or TRBV12-4 with TRBJ1-5; no clear D. The CDR3 contains 11 residues. V was shortened by 3 bases and J by 15 bases, with 12 bases between the two germline ends. The CDR3 DNA sequence: TGTGCCAGCAGTTTTGGAGGGTCTGCGCATTTT. It specifies CASSFGGSAHF.

This chain uses TRBV20-1 with TRBJ2-5, with 7 bases lining up with TRBD2. The CDR3 has 13 amino acids. Losses at the gene ends were 6 bases for V and 1 base for J; bases not matched to a gene: 5. Germline values: CDR1 DFQATT, CDR2 SNEGSKA (reference sequence). The CDR3 is CSAGPGGQETQYF. The CDR3 coding sequence is TGCAGTGCAGGTCCGGGGGGCCAAGAGACCCAGTACTTC.

CDR3: CASSQDGGTGTEAFF. The CDR3, as DNA: TGCGCCAGCAGCCAAGATGGAGGCACGGGGACTGAAGCTTTCTTT. The chain employs TRBV4-3 and TRBJ1-1; D is unresolved. This CDR3 has 15 amino acids. Germline V gene lookup returns CDR1 LGHNA and CDR2 YSLEER. The V and J ends lost 0 bases and 5 bases respectively, with 13 bases between them.

The chain links TRBV5-6 to TRBJ2-1; perhaps D is TRBD1 or TRBD2 (6 bases each). Germline V gives CDR1 SGHDT, CDR2 YYEEEE. The V end lost 0 bases, the J end lost 7 bases, and 11 bases lay between the germline ends. CDR3 length equals 14 residues. CDR3 coding DNA: TGTGCCAGCAGCTTGGGGGGGGCTGAGAATGAGCAGTTCTTC. This sequence encodes CASSLGGAENEQFF.

The chain has TRBV28 and TRBJ2-3; the match to TRBD1 covers 9 bases. The CDR3 runs 19 residues. CDR1 is MDHEN and CDR2 is SYDVKM in the germline V gene. The V gene end was trimmed by 6 bases and the J gene end by 2 bases; junction bases not matched to a gene: 18. CDR3 in DNA: TGTGCCAGCAGAAGCAATCGGGACAGGGCCGAATTTTTCACAGATACGCAGTATTTT. As protein: CASRSNRDRAEFFTDTQYF.

In its sample, this clonotype was seen many times. The chain carries TRBV12-3 or TRBV12-4 and TRBJ1-2, with 7 bases fitting TRBD1. There are 14 residues in the CDR3. The ends lost 1 base at V and 8 bases at J; junction bases unmatched: 7. This CDR3 is CASSLVTGRGGYTF. The CDR3 nucleotides are TGTGCCAGCAGTTTAGTGACAGGGCGAGGCGGCTACACCTTC.

This clonotype came up a few times. V is TRBV10-2 and J is TRBJ2-3, with 8 bases aligning to TRBD2. Losses at the gene ends were 6 bases for V and 2 bases for J; bases not matched to a gene: 10. Germline CDR1 reads WSHSY; CDR2 reads SAAADI. This CDR3 has 16 amino acids. The CDR3 reads CASSPGLAVITDTQYF. CDR3 in DNA: TGCGCCAGCAGCCCCGGACTAGCTGTTATCACAGATACGCAGTATTTT.

The chain uses TRBV5-1 and TRBJ2-3; D is uncertain. This CDR3 has 16 amino acids. With 3 bases removed from V and 4 bases from J, the gap between germline ends came to 18 bases. Per germline, CDR1 SGHRS and CDR2 YFSETQ. Here the CDR3 DNA reads TGCGCCAGCAGCTGGGCCACTCGGCTTGCAGCAGATACGCAGTATTTT. It is translated as CASSWATRLAADTQYF.

This clonotype was counted between two and nine times. The J gene is TRBJ2-5, the V gene TRBV4-2, with 7 bases fitting TRBD2. Germline V gene data show CDR1 as LGHNA and CDR2 as YNFKEQ. The CDR3 has 13 residues. Trimming took 2 bases from V and 5 from J; bases not matched to a gene: 2. CDR3 amino acids: CASSQTSEETQYF. The CDR3 nucleotides are TGTGCCAGCAGCCAAACTAGCGAGGAGACCCAGTACTTC.